Below are 23 T cell receptor beta chains sequenced from a single sample in a study of blood T cell repertoires in COVID-19. This table comes from immunoSEQ multiplex PCR, and its TCRdb copy is limited to in-frame clones, with some not included. The table has some 180,000 clones, 84% seen once. Sequencing was performed on peripheral blood. These receptors were obtained from a woman older than 75 with COVID-19, enrolled during active disease.

The V and J genes are TRBV15 and TRBJ2-7; possibly TRBD1 for D (5 bases). Germline CDR1 is LNHNV and CDR2 is YYDKDF (reference sequence). This CDR3 comprises 14 residues. V lost 1 base, J lost 2 bases, and 9 bases lay in between. CDR3 residues: CATSRGWGPYEQYF. CDR3 bases: TGTGCCACCAGCAGAGGTTGGGGCCCCTACGAGCAGTACTTC.

The J gene is TRBJ2-3, the V gene TRBV5-1, with D tentatively TRBD2 (6 bases). CDR1 is SGHRS, CDR2 YFSETQ, per germline. This CDR3 is 15 amino acids long. The V gene lost 4 bases and the J gene lost 6 bases, with 18 bases spanning the gap. The CDR3 DNA reads TGCGCCAGCAGCGGAGTCACCGGAGGGGCCGATACGCAGTATTTT. Translating gives CASSGVTGGADTQYF.

The J gene is TRBJ2-7, the V gene TRBV28; 9 positions agree with TRBD2. The CDR3 totals 14 residues. V shed 7 bases, J shed 4 bases, and the junction held 8 bases outside the gene matches. Germline lookup yields CDR1 MDHEN and CDR2 SYDVKM. For the CDR3, the DNA is TGTGCCAGCAACCAAGGGCTAGCGGGATACGAGCAGTACTTC. Translating it yields CASNQGLAGYEQYF. The full variable domain, in which reference TRBV28 and TRBJ2-7 provide the parts outside the CDR3, is DVKVTQSSRYLVKRTGEKVFLECVQDMDHENMFWYRQDPGLGLRLIYFSYDVKMKEKGDIPEGYSVSREKKERFSLILESASTNQTSMYLCASNQGLAGYEQYFGPGTRLTVT.

This clone has only one observation. V usage is TRBV24-1 and J usage is TRBJ2-3, with D possibly being TRBD2 (6 bases). Germline CDR1 KGHDR, CDR2 SFDVKD. The CDR3 has 15 residues. The germline V and J ends were trimmed by 3 bases and 0 bases, with 9 bases remaining between them. CDR3 DNA: TGTGCCACCAGTGATAGGGCGGGAAGCACAGATACGCAGTATTTT. Its protein is CATSDRAGSTDTQYF.

V usage is TRBV30 and J usage is TRBJ1-4; 7 bases agree with TRBD1. CDR1 is GTSNPN and CDR2 is SVGIG in the germline V gene (reference sequence). This CDR3 spans 13 amino acids. After removal of 3 bases from V and 8 bases from J, the junction contained 6 bases not matched to a gene. The CDR3 loop is CAWSTGAGEKLFF. The DNA of the CDR3 is TGTGCCTGGAGCACAGGGGCGGGGGAAAAACTGTTTTTT.

The chain has TRBV6-2 or TRBV6-3 and TRBJ1-5, with 12 bases lining up with TRBD1. The CDR3 totals 14 residues. V lost 4 bases and J lost 7; bases outside the gene matches: 2. CDR1 MNHEY and CDR2 SVGEGT come from the germline V gene. The DNA of the CDR3 is TGTGCCAGCAGTTCCGGGACAGGGGGCCAGCCCCAGCATTTT. The encoded protein is CASSSGTGGQPQHF.

This rearrangement joins TRBV11-3 to TRBJ2-7; 7 nucleotides match TRBD1. This CDR3 is 15 amino acids long. Losses at the gene ends were 5 bases for V and 2 bases for J; bases not matched to a gene: 9. The germline CDR1 and CDR2 sequences are SGHNT and YENEEA. The CDR3 bases are TGTGCCAGCAGCCCATATAAGGGACAGCCCTACGAGCAGTACTTC. This encodes CASSPYKGQPYEQYF.

The V gene is TRBV5-1, the J gene TRBJ2-5, with D perhaps matching TRBD1 (6 bases). Trimming removed 9 bases at V and 9 bases at J, with 24 bases between. The CDR3 spans 14 residues. The germline V gene has CDR1 SGHRS and CDR2 YFSETQ. CDR3 DNA: TGCGCCACTAACCCCGGGGACACCGTAAGCGCCCAGTACTTC. It translates to CATNPGDTVSAQYF.

The CDR3 is CASSPFPSGGARYNEQFF. As DNA, the CDR3 is TGTGCCAGCAGCCCCTTCCCTAGCGGGGGGGCCCGGTACAATGAGCAGTTCTTC. This rearrangement joins TRBV5-4 to TRBJ2-1; TRBD2 agrees at 12 bases. The germline V gene has CDR1 SGHNT and CDR2 YYREEE (reference sequence). The CDR3 extends over 18 amino acids. V shed 4 bases and J 4 bases; nucleotides not matched to a gene: 12.

This rearrangement joins TRBV9 to TRBJ2-5; 9 bases map to TRBD1. Per germline, CDR1 SGDLS and CDR2 YYNGEE. V shed 1 base, J shed 0 bases, and the junction held 4 bases outside the gene matches. CDR3 length: 16 amino acids. CDR3 nucleotides: TGTGCCAGCAGCGTAAGGGACAGGGTGGACCAAGAGACCCAGTACTTC. Encoded protein: CASSVRDRVDQETQYF.

The chain is built from TRBV6-5 and TRBJ2-7, with 8 bases matching TRBD1. With 6 bases clipped from V and 1 base from J, the junction kept 8 bases outside the gene matches. Germline lookup yields CDR1 MNHEY and CDR2 SVGAGI. The CDR3 covers 15 residues. CDR3 nucleotide sequence: TGTGCCAGCAGCCTAGACAGGGGCCTATCCTACGAGCAGTACTTC. The encoded protein is CASSLDRGLSYEQYF.

There are a few counts of this clone. The chain recombines TRBV2 with TRBJ1-6; 7 bases align to TRBD1. This CDR3 region has 16 residues. The V gene's germline CDR1 is SNHLY and CDR2 FYNNEI. Unmatched junction bases numbered 14, after V lost 8 bases and J lost 7 bases. The CDR3, as DNA: TGTGCCAGCTTTAGTAGTCCGGGACAGACAAATTCACCCCTCCACTTT. This gives the protein CASFSSPGQTNSPLHF. The variable domain in full, with the rest retrieved from reference TRBV2 and TRBJ1-6, is EPEVTQTPSHQVTQMGQEVILRCVPISNHLYFYWYRQILGQKVEFLVSFYNNEISEKSEIFDDQFSVERPDGSNFTLKIRSTKLEDSAMYFCASFSSPGQTNSPLHFGNGTRLTVT.

This chain's CDR3 is CASSLAGQGEGEAFF. DNA for the CDR3: TGTGCCAGCAGTTTGGCCGGACAGGGGGAGGGTGAAGCTTTCTTT. The chain combines TRBV28 with TRBJ1-1; 10 positions agree with TRBD1. CDR1 is MDHEN, CDR2 SYDVKM, per germline. The CDR3 length is 15 residues. Trimming removed 3 bases from V and 7 bases from J; junction bases left unmatched: 8. The whole variable domain, remainder taken from reference TRBV28 and TRBJ1-1, is DVKVTQSSRYLVKRTGEKVFLECVQDMDHENMFWYRQDPGLGLRLIYFSYDVKMKEKGDIPEGYSVSREKKERFSLILESASTNQTSMYLCASSLAGQGEGEAFFGQGTRLTVV.

The chain has TRBV2 and TRBJ2-3; 7 nucleotides align to TRBD2. The CDR3 totals 15 residues. CDR1 SNHLY and CDR2 FYNNEI come from the germline V gene. With 6 bases clipped from V and 0 bases from J, the junction kept 6 bases outside the gene matches. The CDR3, as DNA: TGTGCCAGCAGCGCTGGGGGGGGGAGCACAGATACGCAGTATTTT. This codes for CASSAGGGSTDTQYF.

V is TRBV5-4 and J is TRBJ2-3; TRBD2 agrees at 9 bases. After removal of 1 base from V and 4 bases from J, the junction contained 4 bases not matched to a gene. Germline V gives CDR1 SGHNT, CDR2 YYREEE (reference sequence). CDR3 length: 15 amino acids. In DNA, the CDR3 is TGTGCCAGCAGCTTGTCACTAGCGGGTGCAGATACGCAGTATTTT. It translates to CASSLSLAGADTQYF.

Only a few counts were recorded for this clone. This chain links TRBV28 with TRBJ1-1; 8 nucleotides agree with TRBD1. The germline V gene has CDR1 MDHEN and CDR2 SYDVKM. The CDR3 sequence is 14 residues long. Germline trimming cut 3 bases from V and 1 base from J; bases unmatched to any gene: 1. The CDR3 loop reads CASSFGQGNTEAFF. The CDR3 coding sequence is TGTGCCAGCAGTTTTGGACAGGGGAACACTGAAGCTTTCTTT.

The V call is TRBV14, the J call TRBJ1-1; D possibly corresponds to TRBD1 (6 bases). This CDR3 is 15 amino acids long. The germline CDR1 and CDR2 sequences are SGHDN and FVKESK. The V gene lost 1 base and the J gene lost 3 bases, with 12 bases spanning the gap. The CDR3 loop is CASSQVLGADTEAFF. DNA for the CDR3: TGTGCCAGCAGCCAAGTTCTGGGGGCGGACACTGAAGCTTTCTTT.

This chain links TRBV5-1 with TRBJ2-7; D not certain. The CDR3 spans 14 residues. Germline CDR1 and CDR2: SGHRS and YFSETQ. V was clipped by 0 bases and J by 6 bases, with 13 bases between them. The CDR3 bases are TGCGCCAGCAGCTTGGTGACTCCCGTTGTCGAGCAGTACTTC. Translation: CASSLVTPVVEQYF. The full variable domain, in which reference TRBV5-1 and TRBJ2-7 provide the parts outside the CDR3, is KAGVTQTPRYLIKTRGQQVTLSCSPISGHRSVSWYQQTPGQGLQFLFEYFSETQRNKGNFPGRFSGRQFSNSRSEMNVSTLELGDSALYLCASSLVTPVVEQYFGPGTRLTVT.

CDR3 DNA: TGTGCCAGCAGCCCGGGGACTGCTCTCTACGAGCAGTACTTC. It specifies CASSPGTALYEQYF. The V call is TRBV3-1 (or the pseudogene TRBV3-2), the J call TRBJ2-7, with a tentative D call TRBD2 (6 bases). The CDR3 consists of 14 residues. Germline assignment: CDR1 LGHDT and CDR2 YNNKEL (reference sequence). The V end was cut by 4 bases, the J end by 3 bases, with 13 bases between.

J is TRBJ1-2 and V is TRBV27; TRBD1 agrees at 9 bases. CDR3 length: 15 residues. The germline gives CDR1 MNHEY, CDR2 SMNVEV (reference sequence). Trimming took 1 base from V and 7 from J; bases not matched to a gene: 7. CDR3 residues: CASSLLWTGESGYTF. The CDR3 DNA sequence: TGTGCCAGCAGTTTATTGTGGACAGGGGAATCTGGCTACACCTTC.

The V call is TRBV5-1, the J call TRBJ2-6, with D perhaps matching TRBD1 (6 bases). The CDR3 totals 15 residues. The germline V gene has CDR1 SGHRS and CDR2 YFSETQ. Trimming removed 4 bases from V and 2 bases from J, with 10 bases in between. The CDR3: CASSPGTTGANVLTF. The CDR3 bases are TGCGCCAGCAGCCCCGGGACAACTGGGGCCAACGTCCTGACTTTC.

This sequence joins TRBV4-1 and TRBJ2-2; the match to TRBD2 covers 7 bases. CDR1 and CDR2 (germline): MGHRA, YSYEKL. Trimming at V came to 1 base and at J to 6 bases, leaving 8 bases not matched to a gene. The CDR3 contains 16 residues. CDR3 sequence (DNA): TGCGCCAGCAGCCAAGGGATCTTAGCGGGCGCCGGGGAGCTGTTTTTT. This translates into CASSQGILAGAGELFF.

This sequence joins TRBV29-1 and TRBJ2-5; the match to TRBD1 covers 7 bases. This CDR3 has 12 amino acids. Losses at the gene ends were 7 bases for V and 5 bases for J; bases not matched to a gene: 7. Germline loops: CDR1 SQVTM, CDR2 ANQGSEA. This CDR3 reads CSGTGGVETQYF. In nucleotides, the CDR3 is TGCAGCGGGACAGGCGGAGTCGAGACCCAGTACTTC.